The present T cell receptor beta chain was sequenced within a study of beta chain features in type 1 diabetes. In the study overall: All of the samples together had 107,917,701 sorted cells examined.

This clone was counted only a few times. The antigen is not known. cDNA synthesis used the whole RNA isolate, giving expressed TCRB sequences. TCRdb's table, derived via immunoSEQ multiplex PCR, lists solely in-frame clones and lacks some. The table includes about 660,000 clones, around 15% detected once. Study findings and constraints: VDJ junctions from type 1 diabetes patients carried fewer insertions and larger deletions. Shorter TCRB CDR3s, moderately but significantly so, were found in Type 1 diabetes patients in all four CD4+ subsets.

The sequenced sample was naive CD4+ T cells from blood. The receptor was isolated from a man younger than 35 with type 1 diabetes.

CDR3 nucleotide sequence: TGTGCCTGGAGGATCACAGGGGCCCCTAACTATGGCTACACCTTC. It codes for CAWRITGAPNYGYTF. This chain uses TRBV30 with TRBJ1-2; TRBD1 matches at 7 bases. CDR1 GTSNPN and CDR2 SVGIG come from the germline V gene (reference sequence). This CDR3 region has 15 residues. After removal of 3 bases from V and 0 bases from J, the junction contained 7 bases not matched to a gene.